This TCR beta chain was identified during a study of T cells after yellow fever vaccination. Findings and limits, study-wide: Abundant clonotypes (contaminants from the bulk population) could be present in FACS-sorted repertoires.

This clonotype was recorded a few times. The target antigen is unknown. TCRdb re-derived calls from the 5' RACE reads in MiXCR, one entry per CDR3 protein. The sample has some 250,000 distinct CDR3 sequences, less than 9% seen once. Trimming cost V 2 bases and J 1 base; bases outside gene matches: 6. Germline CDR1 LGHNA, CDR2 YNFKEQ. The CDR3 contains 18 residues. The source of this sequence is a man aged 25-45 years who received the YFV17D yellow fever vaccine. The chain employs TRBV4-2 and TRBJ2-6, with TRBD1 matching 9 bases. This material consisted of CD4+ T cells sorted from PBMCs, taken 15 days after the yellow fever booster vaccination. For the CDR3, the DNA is TGTGCCAGCAGCCAACCGGGACAGGGAGTGTCTGGGGCCAACGTCCTGACTTTC. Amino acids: CASSQPGQGVSGANVLTF.